This TCR beta chain was captured in a study of T cell responses to AZD1222 COVID-19 vaccine. Some clones are missing from TCRdb's copy, which holds only in-frame ones; the method was immunoSEQ multiplex PCR. The repertoire holds approximately 100,000 clones, with around 90% as singletons. On this clone itself: Its antigen remains unidentified.

The CDR3 totals 15 residues. Trimming stripped 3 bases from V and 8 bases from J, with 17 bases between. CDR1 and CDR2 (germline): MNHEY, SVGAGI. The study, taken as a whole, reports: In the spike-specific TCR repertoire, nearly half reportedly target unmutated variant regions. Most donors were white British, females outnumbered males, and clonal diversity was possibly underestimated. Just six AZD1222 recipients were seropositive at baseline.

This rearrangement joins TRBV6-5 to TRBJ1-3, with D possibly being TRBD1 (6 bases). The clonotype originates from an adult in good health. Sequencing was performed on peripheral blood, taken on day 0 of AZD1222 vaccination. CDR3 DNA: TGTGCCAGCAGTTATCTCGGGACACAGAAAGACACCATATATTTT. This codes for CASSYLGTQKDTIYF.